The clone carrying this T cell receptor (beta chain) was recorded a few times. Its cognate antigen is unknown. Germline CDR1 reads SGDLS; CDR2 reads YYNGEE. The CDR3 loop spans 18 amino acids. V was pared by 5 bases and J by 1 base, with 13 bases of the junction left unmatched. A second about 6 to 12 cycle PCR used barcoded and J-beta primers. TCRdb re-called the 5' RACE reads with MiXCR, one entry per CDR3 protein. The table has about 630,000 distinct CDR3 sequences, roughly 20% seen once. This sample was taken from a study of blood T cells in healthy people across ages. Study-level findings and limits: Fewer expanded clones and more diversity marked long-lived versus aged donors.

The sequenced material came from blood. The genes are TRBV9 and TRBJ1-5; TRBD1 matches 9 bases. The source is a man between 65 and 85 years old in good health. The CDR3 region has the DNA TGTGCCAGCAGTGCACCTTATTCGACAGGGGGGAGCAATCAGCCCCAGCATTTT. Amino acid sequence: CASSAPYSTGGSNQPQHF.